Below, 20 T cell receptor beta chains from the same sample are listed, as sequenced in a study of blood T cell repertoires in COVID-19. Assay: immunoSEQ multiplex PCR; the TCRdb copy retains only in-frame clones and omits some. The data hold around 400,000 clones, with more than 70% observed a single time. Material for sequencing was peripheral blood. The origin of the receptors is a man in his forties with acute or convalescent COVID-19.

The chain links TRBV3-1 (or the pseudogene TRBV3-2) to TRBJ2-1, with D perhaps TRBD2 (7 bases). CDR3 size: 16 residues. Trimming removed 5 bases at V and 9 bases at J, with 23 bases between. The germline gives CDR1 LGHDT, CDR2 YNNKEL (reference sequence). DNA for the CDR3: TGTGCCAGCAGCGGGCCGGAGGGGGGGCTTGGTATTGAGCAGTTCTTC. It codes for CASSGPEGGLGIEQFF.

This clone was detected only once. The chain links TRBV6-5 to TRBJ2-7; TRBD2 aligns across 12 bases. Germline lookup yields CDR1 MNHEY and CDR2 SVGAGI. The CDR3 length is 13 residues. J was trimmed by 6 bases and V by 7 bases; bases with no gene match: 4. Here the CDR3 reads CASKSLAGGEQYF. The CDR3 region has the DNA TGTGCCAGCAAATCACTAGCGGGGGGCGAGCAGTACTTC.

J is TRBJ2-1 and V is TRBV5-1; 9 nucleotides match TRBD2. CDR1 is SGHRS, CDR2 YFSETQ, per germline. The CDR3 sequence is 16 residues long. V lost 0 bases, J lost 3 bases, and 4 bases stayed unmatched. The CDR3 DNA follows: TGCGCCAGCAGCTTGGCCACGACTAGCGGCTACAATGAGCAGTTCTTC. Protein product: CASSLATTSGYNEQFF.

This clone was seen a handful of times. The chain carries TRBV5-1 and TRBJ2-7, with D perhaps matching TRBD1 (5 bases). V was pared by 0 bases and J by 6 bases, with 10 bases between. Germline assignment: CDR1 SGHRS and CDR2 YFSETQ. The CDR3 runs to 13 residues. In DNA form, the CDR3 reads TGCGCCAGCAGCTTGGGGGGCGAGAGCGAGCAGTACTTC. This gives the protein CASSLGGESEQYF.

The rearrangement links TRBV7-6 to TRBJ1-5; D ambiguous. This CDR3 has 13 residues. From germline, CDR1 is SGHVS and CDR2 FNYEAQ. The germline V and J ends were trimmed by 4 bases and 0 bases, with 4 bases remaining between them. The CDR3 DNA is TGTGCCAGCAGCTCGTATAGCAATCAGCCCCAGCATTTT. Residues: CASSSYSNQPQHF.

V gene TRBV7-9 combines with J gene TRBJ2-2, with 13 bases aligning to TRBD2. This CDR3 has 16 residues. Germline V gives CDR1 SEHNR, CDR2 FQNEAQ (reference sequence). Trimming took 0 bases from V and 5 from J; bases not matched to a gene: 0. Here the CDR3 DNA reads TGTGCCAGCAGCTTAGCGACTAGCGGGGGGACCGGGGAGCTGTTTTTT. Translated, it gives CASSLATSGGTGELFF.

J is TRBJ2-3 and V is TRBV9; D call uncertain. The CDR3 sequence is 13 residues long. V lost 4 bases and J lost 4, with 10 bases in between. From germline, CDR1 is SGDLS and CDR2 YYNGEE. The CDR3 DNA reads as TGTGCCAGCAGCCCCGGTAGTTCAGATACGCAGTATTTT. Encoded protein: CASSPGSSDTQYF. Looking up the rest from reference TRBV9 and TRBJ2-3 gives the full variable domain: DSGVTQTPKHLITATGQRVTLRCSPRSGDLSVYWYQQSLDQGLQFLIQYYNGEERAKGNILERFSAQQFPDLHSELNLSSLELGDSALYFCASSPGSSDTQYFGPGTRLTVL.

The chain is built from TRBV5-4 and TRBJ1-2; D call uncertain. Between the trimmed V and J ends, which lost 0 bases and 4 bases, there was a span of 10 bases. Germline V gene data show CDR1 as SGHNT and CDR2 as YYREEE (reference sequence). The CDR3 consists of 14 residues. The CDR3 spells CASSLDSRGYGYTF. The CDR3 DNA sequence: TGTGCCAGCAGCTTGGACAGTCGGGGCTATGGCTACACCTTC.

The chain combines TRBV27 with TRBJ2-1, with a weak D call TRBD2 (6 bases). Germline CDR1 and CDR2: MNHEY and SMNVEV (reference sequence). Trimming left V 3 bases short and J 9 bases short, with 18 bases between. The CDR3 is 15 amino acids. This CDR3 is CASSLWLASTGEQFF. Here the CDR3 DNA reads TGTGCCAGCAGTTTGTGGCTAGCGTCCACGGGTGAGCAGTTCTTC.

This clone is a singleton in its sample. The CDR3 protein is CASSLVPFYGYTF. For the CDR3, the DNA is TGTGCCAGCAGCTTAGTTCCGTTCTATGGCTACACCTTC. The chain carries TRBV11-2 and TRBJ1-2; D unclear. Per germline, CDR1 SGHAT and CDR2 FQNNGV. The CDR3 has 13 amino acids. Between the trimmed V and J ends, which lost 1 base and 4 bases, there was a span of 7 bases. The entire variable domain, with the rest obtained from reference TRBV11-2 and TRBJ1-2, is as follows: EAGVAQSPRYKIIEKRQSVAFWCNPISGHATLYWYQQILGQGPKLLIQFQNNGVVDDSQLPKDRFSAERLKGVDSTLKIQPAKLEDSAVYLCASSLVPFYGYTFGSGTRLTVV.

This clone was recorded only once. This chain links TRBV9 with TRBJ2-1, with 7 bases that match TRBD2. CDR1 and CDR2 (germline): SGDLS, YYNGEE. Trimming at V came to 3 bases and at J to 0 bases, leaving 0 bases not matched to a gene. CDR3 length equals 14 residues. CDR3 region: CASSGGSSYNEQFF. DNA of the CDR3: TGTGCCAGCAGCGGCGGGAGCTCCTACAATGAGCAGTTCTTC.

V and J are TRBV28 and TRBJ1-1; D may be TRBD1 (6 bases). The germline V gene has CDR1 MDHEN and CDR2 SYDVKM. The CDR3 covers 15 residues. Trimming took off 6 bases at V and 4 bases at J, with 18 bases between the two ends. The DNA of the CDR3 is TGTGCCAGCAGGACGCCCGCAGGGGAGGGCACTGAAGCTTTCTTT. This sequence encodes CASRTPAGEGTEAFF.

Comment on this clone: A single base separates this from a much larger clone, so it may be a read error. The rearrangement links TRBV27 to TRBJ2-7; 11 bases map to TRBD2. The CDR3 loop spans 15 amino acids. CDR1 and CDR2 from the germline V gene are MNHEY and SMNVEV (reference sequence). The ends lost 4 bases at V and 2 bases at J; junction bases unmatched: 4. CDR3 amino acids: CASSYGLAGAYEQYF. For the CDR3, the DNA is TGTGCCAGCAGTTACGGACTAGCGGGTGCCTACGAGCAGTACTTC.

The V and J genes are TRBV27 and TRBJ1-1; 8 bases are shared with TRBD1. Unmatched junction bases numbered 13, after V lost 0 bases and J lost 4 bases. Germline V CDR1 and CDR2: MNHEY, SMNVEV (reference sequence). The CDR3 is 18 residues long. The CDR3 nucleotides are TGTGCCAGCAGTTTATCTAATAGGCAGGGGGCGCTGGGCACTGAAGCTTTCTTT. Translation gives CASSLSNRQGALGTEAFF.

The chain couples TRBV6-4 to TRBJ1-1; D gene ambiguous. Trimming pared 2 bases from V and 4 bases from J, leaving 8 bases between. CDR1 and CDR2 from the germline V gene are MRHNA and SNTAGT. This CDR3 is built from 13 residues. The CDR3 here is CASSDSRGTEAFF. CDR3 sequence (DNA): TGTGCCAGCAGTGACAGCCGGGGCACTGAAGCTTTCTTT.

The chain couples TRBV10-3 to TRBJ1-3; D remains unclear. Germline CDR1 is ENHRY and CDR2 is SYGVKD. The CDR3 totals 12 residues. Trimming removed 7 bases from V and 2 bases from J, with 6 bases in between. CDR3 residues: CAIKHPGNTIYF. The CDR3 DNA reads as TGTGCCATCAAGCATCCTGGAAACACCATATATTTT.

The rearrangement uses TRBV28 and TRBJ1-5; no definite D call. CDR1 and CDR2 (germline): MDHEN, SYDVKM. This CDR3 is built from 15 residues. Trimming shortened V by 1 base and J by 4 bases, and 11 bases separated the two germline ends. CDR3 amino acids: CASSLSMGDNQPQHF. In DNA, the CDR3 is TGTGCCAGCAGTTTATCCATGGGAGATAATCAGCCCCAGCATTTT.

This rearrangement joins TRBV19 to TRBJ2-1; 7 nucleotides align to TRBD2. Germline V gene lookup returns CDR1 LNHDA and CDR2 SQIVND (reference sequence). This CDR3 comprises 15 residues. J was trimmed by 5 bases and V by 3 bases; bases with no gene match: 7. Here the CDR3 reads CASSIGGSPNNEQFF. The CDR3, as DNA: TGTGCCAGTAGTATCGGCGGGAGTCCTAACAATGAGCAGTTCTTC.

The chain employs TRBV12-3 or TRBV12-4 and TRBJ1-6; TRBD1 aligns across 7 bases. V was clipped by 6 bases and J by 6 bases; unmatched bases: 2. The CDR3 is 13 amino acids. The CDR3 loop is CASRRQGNSPLHF. The CDR3 DNA sequence: TGTGCCAGCAGAAGACAGGGTAATTCACCCCTCCACTTT.

The chain links TRBV30 to TRBJ2-2; 10 nucleotides line up with TRBD2. V shed 3 bases, J shed 5 bases, and the junction held 9 bases outside the gene matches. Germline V lookup: CDR1 GTSNPN, CDR2 SVGIG (reference sequence). The CDR3 consists of 16 residues. Written as DNA, the CDR3 is TGTGCCTGGAGACTAGCGGGGCCTGCCGGGACCGGGGAGCTGTTTTTT. It translates to CAWRLAGPAGTGELFF.